A selection of T cell receptor beta chains follows, all from one sample in a study of shared clonotypes between healthy human individuals. TCRdb's copy holds only in-frame clones and misses some; the assay was immunoSEQ multiplex PCR. This sample has roughly 2.2 million clones; over 90% occur once, and the top ten carry about 0.37%. Sequencing was done on a sample of naive CD4+ T cells from PBMCs. The receptors derive from a man younger than 30 in good health. Some clones in this sample may be carry-over from other donors' samples. Each CDR3 is given with its conserved first and last residue. A D gene is named only where the DNA matches it firmly. Rows may omit the clone size; those that give it use once, few, many or a size class.

D gene	J gene	V gene	clone size	CDR3 protein	CDR3 DNA
NA	TRBJ1-1	TRBV27	NA	CASSLLARGHTEAFF	TGTGCCAGCAGTTTATTGGCCCGGGGACATACTGAAGCTTTCTTT
NA	TRBJ1-1	TRBV6-1	few	CASRPGPGAEAFF	TGTGCCAGCAGACCCGGGCCGGGGGCTGAAGCTTTCTTT
NA	TRBJ2-5	TRBV5-1	NA	CASTRADTSQETQYF	TGCGCCAGCACTAGAGCCGACACCTCACAAGAGACCCAGTACTTC
TRBD1	TRBJ2-1	TRBV9	NA	CASSVSGTGVYRSYNEQFF	TGTGCCAGCAGCGTATCCGGGACAGGGGTCTATCGCTCCTACAATGAGCAGTTCTTC
NA	TRBJ1-1	TRBV5-8	NA	CASSLGGFRGTQTNTEAFF	TGTGCCAGCAGCTTGGGGGGTTTTAGGGGAACCCAAACTAACACTGAAGCTTTCTTT
TRBD2	TRBJ2-2	TRBV5-4	NA	CASSARTSGYHTGELFF	TGTGCCAGCAGCGCCCGGACTAGCGGTTATCACACCGGGGAGCTGTTTTTT
NA	TRBJ1-5	TRBV7-2	NA	CASSLARSTGGNQPQHF	TGTGCCAGCAGCTTAGCTAGATCGACGGGAGGCAATCAGCCCCAGCATTTT
TRBD1	TRBJ2-7	TRBV18	NA	CASSPQGAGEQYF	TGTGCCAGCTCCCCACAGGGGGCCGGGGAGCAGTACTTC
NA	TRBJ1-4	TRBV19	NA	CASSPLRATNEKLFF	TGTGCCAGTAGTCCGTTACGGGCAACTAATGAAAAACTGTTTTTT
TRBD1	TRBJ1-4	TRBV28	NA	CASSPPDRESEKLFF	TGTGCCAGCAGTCCTCCCGACAGGGAGAGTGAAAAACTGTTTTTT
NA	TRBJ1-5	TRBV9	NA	CASSAGFSNQPQHF	TGTGCCAGCAGCGCGGGGTTCAGCAATCAGCCCCAGCATTTT
NA	TRBJ2-1	TRBV7-2	NA	CASSLAWASEQFF	TGTGCCAGCAGCTTAGCGTGGGCCAGCGAGCAGTTCTTC
TRBD1	TRBJ2-5	TRBV7-6	NA	CASSFRTGKETQYF	TGTGCCAGCAGCTTCAGGACAGGGAAGGAGACCCAGTACTTC
NA	TRBJ1-2	TRBV18	few	CASSLGTDNYGYTF	TGTGCCAGCTCACTTGGGACGGACAACTATGGCTACACCTTC
TRBD1	TRBJ2-7	TRBV28	NA	CASSTPGTGAHEQYF	TGTGCCAGCAGTACCCCCGGGACAGGGGCCCACGAGCAGTACTTC
NA	TRBJ1-1	TRBV21-1	NA	CASSKGRVGAFF	TGTGCCAGCAGCAAAGGGAGGGTGGGCGCTTTCTTT
TRBD1	TRBJ2-7	TRBV5-1	NA	CASSLDRDEQYF	TGCGCCAGCAGCCTCGACAGGGACGAGCAGTACTTC
TRBD1	TRBJ1-2	TRBV11-2	NA	CASSRQGVGNYGYTF	TGTGCCAGCAGCAGACAGGGGGTGGGGAACTATGGCTACACCTTC
NA	TRBJ2-7	TRBV7-2	NA	CASSSGQYSYEQYF	TGTGCCAGCAGCTCTGGACAGTACTCCTACGAGCAGTACTTC
NA	TRBJ2-3	TRBV25-1	NA	CASSPSVAGLRDTQYF	TGTGCCAGCAGTCCCTCGGTGGCAGGCCTTCGGGATACGCAGTATTTT
TRBD2	TRBJ2-3	TRBV11-3	NA	CASGIKAGNTDTQYF	TGTGCCAGCGGAATCAAAGCGGGGAACACAGATACGCAGTATTTT
NA	TRBJ2-1	TRBV4-2	NA	CASSQDDGTTNEQFF	TGTGCCAGCAGCCAAGACGACGGGACGACGAATGAGCAGTTCTTC
TRBD2	TRBJ2-5	TRBV10-2	once	CASSNAGVGETQYF	TGCGCCAGCAGTAATGCGGGAGTCGGCGAGACCCAGTACTTC
TRBD1	TRBJ1-5	TRBV7-9	once	CASSFGQGDQPQHF	TGTGCCAGCAGTTTCGGACAGGGTGATCAGCCCCAGCATTTT
NA	TRBJ2-7	TRBV18	NA	CASSPYSGAYEQYF	TGTGCCAGCTCTCCGTACTCCGGGGCCTACGAGCAGTACTTC
NA	TRBJ2-7	TRBV5-1	NA	CASSLGGTAYHEQYF	TGCGCCAGCAGCTTGGGCGGGACAGCATACCACGAGCAGTACTTC
TRBD2	TRBJ2-7	TRBV7-2	NA	CASTQAGANYEQYF	TGTGCCAGCACCCAAGCGGGAGCGAATTACGAGCAGTACTTC
NA	TRBJ1-5	TRBV18	NA	CASSLFNQPQHF	TGTGCCAGCTCCCTTTTCAATCAGCCCCAGCATTTT
NA	TRBJ1-1	TRBV7-9	NA	CASSFPGQNTEAFF	TGTGCCAGCAGCTTTCCGGGACAGAACACTGAAGCTTTCTTT
TRBD2	TRBJ2-1	TRBV19	NA	CASSGLAGDNYNEQFF	TGTGCCAGTAGTGGCTTAGCGGGAGACAACTACAATGAGCAGTTCTTC
TRBD2	TRBJ2-1	TRBV5-1	NA	CASTPGGAGLYNEQFF	TGCGCCAGCACCCCGGGAGGAGCGGGGCTCTACAATGAGCAGTTCTTC
NA	TRBJ2-2	TRBV7-3	NA	CASSLTRAAVTGELFF	TGTGCCAGCAGCTTAACGAGGGCAGCGGTCACCGGGGAGCTGTTTTTT
NA	TRBJ1-4	TRBV10-3	NA	CAISESGEKLFF	TGTGCCATCAGTGAGTCGGGGGAAAAACTGTTTTTT
NA	TRBJ1-2	TRBV28	NA	CASSLALLGGYTF	TGTGCCAGCAGTTTGGCTTTGCTAGGGGGCTACACCTTC
TRBD1	TRBJ2-7	TRBV6-5	once	CASRAGTGSYEQYF	TGTGCCAGCAGGGCCGGGACAGGGTCCTACGAGCAGTACTTC
NA	TRBJ2-1	TRBV7-2	NA	CASSLGPLTYNEQFF	TGTGCCAGCAGCTTGGGACCACTAACCTACAATGAGCAGTTCTTC
NA	TRBJ1-1	TRBV9	NA	CASGGDMNTEAFF	TGTGCCAGCGGGGGAGATATGAACACTGAAGCTTTCTTT
TRBD2	TRBJ2-1	TRBV6-1	NA	CASSVNRRASGSYVDEQFF	TGTGCCAGCAGTGTCAACCGGAGAGCTAGCGGGAGTTATGTTGATGAGCAGTTCTTC
TRBD1	TRBJ2-7	TRBV7-9	NA	CASEETGTAYEQYF	TGTGCCAGCGAAGAGACAGGGACCGCCTACGAGCAGTACTTC